This passage covers 22 T cell receptor beta chains from one sample sequenced in a study of blood T cells in healthy people across ages (dated by TCRdb to between 2015 and 2017). The library was prepared using 5' RACE. Sequencing was carried out with an Illumina HiSeq 2500. A second PCR of roughly 7 to 11 cycles was performed with a sample-barcoded 5' primer and a J-beta primer mix. The public reads were quality trimmed at Q25 with fastp and then assembled into clones with MiXCR by TCRdb, keeping productive beta chains. When rows share a CDR3 protein, they turn into one entry using the most common DNA and genes. The sample has about 930,000 distinct CDR3 sequences on record, approximately 32% of them singletons. The top ten clones comprise approximately 10% of the sample. The sample also formed part of further work on T cells of mothers and their children.

Sequenced input: blood. The receptors shown here come from a woman between 40 and 55 years old in good health.

CDR3 sequence: CASSQDWLARNEQFF. The CDR3 DNA is TGCGCCAGCAGCCAAGATTGGCTGGCGAGGAATGAGCAGTTCTTC. The chain employs TRBV4-1 and TRBJ2-1, with D uncertain. V was shortened by 0 bases and J by 7 bases, with 13 bases between the two germline ends. CDR1 and CDR2 (germline): MGHRA, YSYEKL. The CDR3 loop spans 15 amino acids.

The rearrangement joins TRBV13 to TRBJ2-3; D gene ambiguous. The CDR3 is 16 residues long. V lost 6 bases and J lost 2, with 18 bases in between. CDR1 PRHDT and CDR2 FYEKMQ come from the germline V gene (reference sequence). The CDR3 bases are TGTGCCAGCAGTGAAGAGAGAAAACGGGTCACAGATACGCAGTATTTT. This sequence encodes CASSEERKRVTDTQYF.

This clonotype has just a few counts. This chain connects TRBV5-4 to TRBJ1-4, with D perhaps matching TRBD1 (5 bases). The CDR3 covers 16 residues. Germline V gene data show CDR1 as SGHNT and CDR2 as YYREEE (reference sequence). V was clipped by 4 bases and J by 7 bases, with 20 bases between them. The CDR3 DNA reads as TGTGCCAGCAGCACACGGGACGCGGGGCGCGGTGAAAAACTGTTTTTT. It codes for CASSTRDAGRGEKLFF.

V is TRBV4-2 and J is TRBJ2-2, with TRBD1 matching 9 bases. CDR1 is LGHNA, CDR2 YNFKEQ, per germline. The V segment lost 3 bases and the J segment 2 bases; nucleotides outside the gene matches: 4. The length of the CDR3 is 16 residues. The CDR3 DNA is TGTGCCAGCAGCCACGAGGGACAGGGAAACACCGGGGAGCTGTTTTTT. It is translated as CASSHEGQGNTGELFF.

A note on this clonotype: This CDR3 is missing its conserved last phenylalanine or tryptophan, likely due to a read error. This chain links TRBV28 with TRBJ1-6, with D perhaps matching TRBD1 (6 bases). Germline V gives CDR1 MDHEN, CDR2 SYDVKM. V gave up 7 bases and J gave up 5 bases, with 15 bases separating them. The CDR3 length is 15 residues. The CDR3 nucleotides are TGTGCCAGCATCCTCCACAGGACAGATAATTCACCCCTCCACCTT. This encodes CASILHRTDNSPLHL.

V usage is TRBV18 and J usage is TRBJ2-7; D possibly uses TRBD1 or TRBD2 (5 bases each). Germline V CDR1 and CDR2: KGHSH, LQKENI. There are 16 residues in the CDR3. V was pared by 1 base and J by 4 bases, with 17 bases between. This chain's CDR3 is CASSPLGAGTGYEQYF. The CDR3 nucleotides read TGTGCCAGCTCACCACTCGGTGCTGGGACGGGGTACGAGCAGTACTTC.

This clonotype has only a few counts. V gene TRBV5-1 combines with J gene TRBJ1-1; 8 positions match TRBD1. The V gene's germline CDR1 is SGHRS and CDR2 YFSETQ. V lost 4 bases to trimming and J lost 2 bases; unmatched junction nucleotides: 10. This CDR3 has 16 residues. The CDR3 loop reads CASSVTGDLGNTEAFF. The CDR3 coding sequence is TGCGCCAGCAGCGTGACAGGGGATTTAGGTAACACTGAAGCTTTCTTT.

This clonotype was seen a single time. The gene calls are TRBV7-2 and TRBJ1-5; D call uncertain. The V gene's germline CDR1 is SGHTA and CDR2 FQGNSA. The length of the CDR3 is 14 residues. The V end was cut by 5 bases, the J end by 3 bases, with 11 bases between. CDR3 residues: CASSATAFNQPQHF. The CDR3 nucleotides are TGTGCCAGCAGCGCAACAGCCTTCAATCAGCCCCAGCATTTT. Together with reference TRBV7-2 and TRBJ1-5, the CDR3 gives the full variable domain: GAGVSQSPSNKVTEKGKDVELRCDPISGHTALYWYRQSLGQGLEFLIYFQGNSAPDKSGLPSDRFSAERTGGSVSTLTIQRTQQEDSAVYLCASSATAFNQPQHFGDGTRLSIL.

The chain has TRBV29-1 and TRBJ1-2; D unclear. The length of the CDR3 is 13 residues. Germline values: CDR1 SQVTM, CDR2 ANQGSEA. V was pared by 4 bases and J by 5 bases, with 14 bases between. The CDR3 is CSVVAAHLYGYTF. CDR3 nucleotides: TGCAGCGTTGTGGCAGCTCATCTATATGGCTACACCTTC. Full variable domain (missing parts from reference TRBV29-1 and TRBJ1-2): SAVISQKPSRDICQRGTSLTIQCQVDSQVTMMFWYRQQPGQSLTLIATANQGSEATYESGFVIDKFPISRPNLTFSTLTVSNMSPEDSSIYLCSVVAAHLYGYTFGSGTRLTVV.

This clonotype was seen more than once but under ten times. The rearrangement links TRBV5-1 to TRBJ1-1; no firm D call. Germline values: CDR1 SGHRS, CDR2 YFSETQ. V lost 2 bases and J 4 bases, leaving 9 bases between the germline ends. This CDR3 spans 13 amino acids. The CDR3 DNA follows: TGCGCCAGCAGCTTCCGCAGACCCACTGAAGCTTTCTTT. Protein product: CASSFRRPTEAFF.

The chain employs TRBV28 and TRBJ2-7; D unresolved. Germline V lookup: CDR1 MDHEN, CDR2 SYDVKM. The CDR3 has 14 amino acids. Trimming took off 1 base at V and 1 base at J, with 8 bases between the two ends. In DNA, the CDR3 is TGTGCCAGCAGTTTATCCCGTCCTTCCTACGAGCAGTACTTC. Translating gives CASSLSRPSYEQYF.

This clonotype was picked up a small number of times. The gene calls are TRBV7-9 and TRBJ2-1; D is possibly TRBD1 (6 bases). This CDR3 contains 14 residues. Between the trimmed V and J ends, which lost 7 bases and 0 bases, there was a span of 10 bases. Germline V gene sequence: CDR1 SEHNR, CDR2 FQNEAQ (reference sequence). As DNA, the CDR3 is TGTGCCAGCACTGCAGGGGTCTCCTACAATGAGCAGTTCTTC. Translation gives CASTAGVSYNEQFF.

This clonotype was observed a handful of times. V and J are TRBV3-1 and TRBJ1-1; 10 bases fit TRBD1. Germline trimming cut 4 bases from V and 4 bases from J; bases unmatched to any gene: 9. Germline loops: CDR1 LGHDT, CDR2 YNNKEL (reference sequence). The CDR3 is made up of 16 amino acids. In nucleotides, the CDR3 is TGTGCCAGCAGCCGTGGGACAGGGGATTTGGGCACTGAAGCTTTCTTT. Its protein product is CASSRGTGDLGTEAFF.

About this clonotype itself: This may come from a read error, since a much larger clone is one base off. The V and J genes are TRBV10-3 and TRBJ2-1; no reliable D call. Trimming took off 2 bases at V and 5 bases at J, with 16 bases between the two ends. The CDR3 contains 16 residues. CDR1 is ENHRY, CDR2 SYGVKD, per germline. CDR3 sequence (DNA): TGTGCCATCAGTGAGGTGGCAGGAGTCCCGCACAATGAGCAGTTCTTC. Protein sequence: CAISEVAGVPHNEQFF.

This clonotype was detected a few times. V gene TRBV20-1 combines with J gene TRBJ2-3; D may be TRBD1 or TRBD2 (5 bases each). V lost 6 bases and J 4 bases, leaving 17 bases between the germline ends. Germline loops: CDR1 DFQATT, CDR2 SNEGSKA (reference sequence). The CDR3 is made up of 14 amino acids. In DNA, the CDR3 is TGCAGTGCAACCAAGGGGCCGGAGGCAGATACGCAGTATTTT. Its protein is CSATKGPEADTQYF.

The chain uses TRBV5-5 and TRBJ2-7, with 7 bases matching TRBD1. In germline, CDR1 is SGHKS, CDR2 YYEKEE (reference sequence). There are 15 residues in the CDR3. V was pared by 1 base and J by 7 bases, with 11 bases of the junction left unmatched. This chain's CDR3 is CASSLPWTGGGEQYF. CDR3 in DNA: TGTGCCAGCAGCTTGCCATGGACAGGAGGAGGTGAGCAGTACTTC.

This clonotype was recorded a few times. A much bigger clone sits one base away, suggesting this may be a read error. The CDR3 is CASSLNSLGEQYF. CDR3 bases: TGTGCTAGCAGCTTAAACTCACTGGGGGAGCAGTACTTC. The chain is built from TRBV7-7 and TRBJ2-7; D is unresolved. Germline CDR1 reads SSHAT; CDR2 reads FNYEAQ (reference sequence). This CDR3 contains 13 residues.

Comments on this clonotype: At one of its ends the junction is not consistent with the germline gene, which may arise from a read error. The rearrangement uses TRBV20-1 and TRBJ1-2; the D gene is possibly TRBD1 (6 bases). CDR3 size: 14 residues. Germline CDR1 and CDR2: DFQATT and SNEGSKA (reference sequence). The CDR3 nucleotides are TGCAGTGCCCCCCGAATACAGGGAGACTATGGCCACACCTTC. This sequence encodes CSAPRIQGDYGHTF.

The rearrangement uses TRBV27 and TRBJ2-2, with 8 bases that match TRBD1. J lost 7 bases, V lost 6 bases, and 7 bases had no gene match. The germline V gene encodes CDR1 MNHEY and CDR2 SMNVEV (reference sequence). This CDR3 contains 14 residues. This CDR3 is CASSRTGSIGELFF. The CDR3 DNA is TGTGCCAGCAGCCGGACAGGGAGTATCGGGGAGCTGTTTTTT.

The gene calls are TRBV2 and TRBJ1-5, with 7 bases lining up with TRBD1. Germline V CDR1 and CDR2: SNHLY, FYNNEI. The CDR3 consists of 16 residues. V shed 6 bases, J shed 4 bases, and the junction held 12 bases outside the gene matches. As DNA, the CDR3 is TGTGCCAGCAGCAGTAACCTAGACAGGGCGAATCAGCCCCAGCATTTT. This sequence encodes CASSSNLDRANQPQHF.

On this clonotype: The CDR3 carries no conserved terminal phenylalanine or tryptophan, so it likely arises from a read error. The rearrangement joins TRBV14 to TRBJ1-2; the D gene is possibly TRBD1 (6 bases). Trimming took 4 bases from V and 3 from J, leaving 6 bases between them. The germline CDR1 and CDR2 sequences are SGHDN and FVKESK. The CDR3 length is 12 residues. CDR3 protein: CASSPGDYGYTV. The DNA of the CDR3 is TGTGCCAGCAGCCCAGGGGACTATGGCTACACCGTC.

With regard to this clonotype: This could be a read error, since a much larger clone is one nucleotide away. The genes are TRBV5-1 and TRBJ1-2, with no clear D. Germline V CDR1 and CDR2: SGHRS, YFSETQ. The CDR3 is made up of 14 amino acids. The CDR3 DNA follows: TGCGCCAGCAGCTATCGGATTTTTAACTATGGCTGCACCTTC. The encoded protein is CASSYRIFNYGCTF.